Listed below are T cell receptor beta chains from one sample, sequenced in a study of T cells after posttransplantation cyclophosphamide. This table comes from immunoSEQ multiplex PCR, and its TCRdb copy is limited to in-frame clones, with some not included. This sample has thousands of clones, with 70% to 75% found just once. The sequencing used PBMCs, collected roughly 45 months after allogeneic stem cell transplant with posttransplant cyclophosphamide. The receptors stem from a male patient aged 30 to 40 who received an allogeneic stem cell transplant from a related donor, was CMV-positive, and had acute GVHD only. The graft donor may account for some of the T cells. CDR3s include the opening cysteine and the closing phenylalanine or tryptophan. Each record gives: D gene, J gene, CDR3 length, V gene, clone size, CDR3 DNA, CDR3 protein. D genes are given only for firm matches. Clone size, where shown, is once, few, many, or a class for clones that have expanded.

-,TRBJ1-1,15,TRBV7-9,-,TGTGCCAGCAGCTTAACTTCAGGGGAGGGCACTGAAGCTTTCTTT,CASSLTSGEGTEAFF
TRBD1,TRBJ1-6,17,TRBV9,-,TGTGCCAGCAGCGTTACCACCAGGACAGGGGGCAATTCACCCCTCCACTTT,CASSVTTRTGGNSPLHF
-,TRBJ1-1,14,TRBV19,-,TGTGCCAGTAGTGCCGGACAGCCCGGGACTGAAGCTTTCTTT,CASSAGQPGTEAFF
-,TRBJ2-1,13,TRBV4-1,-,TGCGCCAGCAGCCAAGGGCGGGTCGATGAGCAGTTCTTC,CASSQGRVDEQFF
TRBD2,TRBJ2-1,14,TRBV2,-,TGTGCCAGCAGTGAAGAGCGGGGGCGGGGAGAGCAGTTCTTC,CASSEERGRGEQFF
TRBD1,TRBJ1-2,16,TRBV25-1,-,TGTGCCAGCAGTCCGGGACAGGGGTCGAGGCGTTATGGCTACACCTTC,CASSPGQGSRRYGYTF
-,TRBJ1-1,13,TRBV10-1,medium-sized,TGCGCCAGCAGCACAGGGTTACGCGGTGAAGCTTTCTTT,CASSTGLRGEAFF
-,TRBJ1-2,15,TRBV4-1,-,TGCGCCAGCAGCCAAGATTACGCGGTTAACTATGGCTACACCTTC,CASSQDYAVNYGYTF
TRBD1,TRBJ1-2,17,TRBV15,-,TGTGCCACCAGCGGCCCCGGGACAGGGCGGAAAAACTATGGCTACACCTTC,CATSGPGTGRKNYGYTF
TRBD2,TRBJ2-3,15,TRBV5-8,-,TGTGCCAGCAGGACTAGCGGGGGTGCGGGAGATACGCAGTATTTT,CASRTSGGAGDTQYF
-,TRBJ1-1,11,TRBV19,-,TGTGCCATCCTAGTGAACACTGAAGCTTTCTTT,CAILVNTEAFF
-,TRBJ2-7,12,TRBV29-1,-,TGCAGCGTTGAGGACGGGACCTACGAGCAGTACTTC,CSVEDGTYEQYF
TRBD2,TRBJ2-1,17,TRBV7-8,-,TGTGCCAGCAGCGACTACCGACTAGCGGGGGGGCGCGGTGAGCAGTTCTTC,CASSDYRLAGGRGEQFF
-,TRBJ2-2,15,TRBV9,-,TGTGCCAGCAGCGTAGGCCGACGACTGACCGGGGAGCTGTTTTTT,CASSVGRRLTGELFF
TRBD2,TRBJ2-3,18,TRBV7-6,-,TGTGCCAGCAGCTTAGCCGGCGGGGGGGCGTCGAGGACAGATACGCAGTATTTT,CASSLAGGGASRTDTQYF
TRBD1,TRBJ2-3,17,TRBV19,-,TGTGCCAGTAGTATAGGGACCGGACAGGGGGCGACAGATACGCAGTATTTT,CASSIGTGQGATDTQYF
TRBD1,TRBJ2-1,15,TRBV7-2,once,TGTGCCAGCAGCCACGGGACAGGGAAGTACAATGAGCAGTTCTTC,CASSHGTGKYNEQFF